The 16 T cell receptor beta chains below all came from one sample that was sequenced in a study of regulatory dendritic cells for organ transplantation. Their antigens remain unidentified. Sorted T cells were CFSE-labeled and cultured 4 to 5 days with allogeneic regulatory or mature dendritic cells at 1:10. Profiling relied on immunoSEQ multiplex PCR, and the TCRdb table lists in-frame clones only, not all of them. Among over 20,000 clones listed, approximately 85% were seen once. Sequenced: naive CD4+ T cells from blood cultured with regulatory dendritic cells. The subset: CD45RA+ naive T cells. These receptors were collected from a human donor in good health.

V usage is TRBV7-9 and J usage is TRBJ2-1; D unresolved. The CDR3 sequence is 15 residues long. CDR1 is SEHNR and CDR2 is FQNEAQ in the germline V gene (reference sequence). The V end was cut by 5 bases, the J end by 0 bases, with 11 bases between. For the CDR3, the DNA is TGTGCCAGCAGCGAGCTAGTCGGCTCCTACAATGAGCAGTTCTTC. Translation: CASSELVGSYNEQFF.

The J gene is TRBJ2-2, the V gene TRBV4-2, with TRBD2 identical over 11 bases. V dropped 2 bases and J dropped 8; count of bases not matched to a gene: 7. Germline V gene sequence: CDR1 LGHNA, CDR2 YNFKEQ. The CDR3 sequence is 16 residues long. The CDR3 spells CASSQNVLAGGGELFF. The CDR3 DNA reads TGTGCCAGCAGCCAAAACGTCCTAGCGGGGGGAGGGGAGCTGTTTTTT.

This chain joins TRBV7-2 and TRBJ1-1; a possible D gene is TRBD1 (6 bases). The CDR3 is 12 amino acids. Trimming shortened V by 5 bases and J by 7 bases, and 11 bases separated the two germline ends. Germline CDR1 reads SGHTA; CDR2 reads FQGNSA. Written as DNA, the CDR3 is TGTGCCAGCAGCCCGAACAGGGATGAAGCTTTCTTT. Amino acid sequence: CASSPNRDEAFF.

The chain employs TRBV6-6 and TRBJ1-1, with D maybe TRBD1 (5 bases). The CDR3 totals 13 residues. CDR1 is MNHNY and CDR2 is SVGAGI in the germline V gene (reference sequence). Trimming cost V 6 bases and J 8 bases, with 16 bases left between them. The CDR3 here is CASSLLGTGEAFF. The CDR3 DNA reads TGTGCCAGCAGCCTACTCGGGACTGGCGAAGCTTTCTTT.

V and J are TRBV18 and TRBJ2-7; tentatively, D is TRBD1 (5 bases). The CDR3 runs to 13 residues. V was trimmed by 3 bases and J by 3 bases, leaving 9 bases between them. In germline, CDR1 is KGHSH, CDR2 LQKENI. CDR3 sequence reads: CASSPQGVYEQYF. The CDR3 DNA reads as TGTGCCAGCTCACCCCAAGGGGTCTACGAGCAGTACTTC.

The J gene is TRBJ2-1, the V gene TRBV5-1; D is ambiguous. V lost 0 bases, J lost 2 bases, and 9 bases lay in between. This CDR3 has 15 residues. CDR1 is SGHRS and CDR2 is YFSETQ in the germline V gene. The DNA of the CDR3 is TGCGCCAGCAGCTTGGAAGGAGTACCCTACAATGAGCAGTTCTTC. Its protein is CASSLEGVPYNEQFF.

The count of this clone is one. CDR3 loop: CASSDATSAYNEQFF. CDR3 DNA: TGTGCCAGCAGTGACGCAACTAGCGCCTACAATGAGCAGTTCTTC. The V gene is TRBV25-1, the J gene TRBJ2-1, with 7 bases lining up with TRBD2. Trimming at V came to 3 bases and at J to 2 bases, leaving 4 bases not matched to a gene. From germline, CDR1 is MGHDK and CDR2 SYGVNS. The CDR3 covers 15 residues.

V gene TRBV7-3 combines with J gene TRBJ1-3; perhaps TRBD1 as D (6 bases). V dropped 4 bases and J dropped 1 base, with 8 bases sitting between them. This CDR3 is 14 amino acids long. Germline CDR1 and CDR2: SGHTA and FQGTGA. CDR3 residues: CASSSGASGNTIYF. The CDR3 nucleotides read TGTGCCAGCAGCTCGGGGGCTTCTGGAAACACCATATATTTT. The whole variable domain, filled in from reference TRBV7-3 and TRBJ1-3, reads GAGVSQTPSNKVTEKGKYVELRCDPISGHTALYWYRQSLGQGPEFLIYFQGTGAADDSGLPNDRFFAVRPEGSVSTLKIQRTERGDSAVYLCASSSGASGNTIYFGEGSWLTVV.

The genes are TRBV28 and TRBJ1-4; D gene unclear. The CDR3 sequence is 11 residues long. Trimming removed 5 bases at V and 11 bases at J, with 9 bases between. Germline CDR1 is MDHEN and CDR2 is SYDVKM. The CDR3 region is CASSLQWKLFF. The CDR3 DNA follows: TGTGCCAGCAGTCTTCAGTGGAAACTGTTTTTT.

This chain links TRBV18 with TRBJ2-7; possibly TRBD1 for D (6 bases). The CDR3 loop spans 16 amino acids. Trimming took 3 bases from V and 1 from J, leaving 16 bases between them. Germline V CDR1 and CDR2: KGHSH, LQKENI. The CDR3, as DNA: TGTGCCAGCTCACCCCACCCCGGGACAACTTCCTACGAGCAGTACTTC. This codes for CASSPHPGTTSYEQYF.

J is TRBJ2-3 and V is TRBV7-2, with 15 bases fitting TRBD2. The ends lost 4 bases at V and 2 bases at J; junction bases unmatched: 7. The V gene's germline CDR1 is SGHTA and CDR2 FQGNSA. The CDR3 sequence is 18 residues long. CDR3 amino acids: CASSSRRTSGGATDTQYF. In nucleotides, the CDR3 is TGTGCCAGCAGCTCGCGACGGACTAGCGGGGGGGCCACAGATACGCAGTATTTT.

There are a few counts of this clone. The V and J genes are TRBV28 and TRBJ2-7, with unresolved D. Germline CDR1 is MDHEN and CDR2 is SYDVKM. This CDR3 region has 11 residues. Deletions cut 5 bases from V and 6 bases from J, with 8 bases between. The CDR3 sequence is CASSIDLEQYF. The CDR3 DNA reads as TGTGCCAGCAGTATAGACCTCGAGCAGTACTTC.

V usage is TRBV5-1 and J usage is TRBJ1-2; maybe TRBD1 (6 bases). Germline CDR1 is SGHRS and CDR2 is YFSETQ. V lost 2 bases to trimming and J lost 4 bases, with 12 bases between them. This CDR3 has 14 residues. CDR3 protein: CASSFIQGSYGYTF. The CDR3 DNA reads as TGCGCCAGCAGCTTTATTCAGGGGAGCTATGGCTACACCTTC.

The rearrangement links TRBV2 to TRBJ1-1, with D unclear. CDR1 is SNHLY and CDR2 is FYNNEI in the germline V gene. The CDR3 runs to 13 residues. V lost 7 bases and J 1 base, leaving 10 bases between the germline ends. CDR3 in DNA: TGTGCCAGCACCTTAGAGGGGAACACTGAAGCTTTCTTT. This translates into CASTLEGNTEAFF.

The gene calls are TRBV15 and TRBJ1-4, with TRBD1 as a possible D gene (5 bases). The V and J ends lost 3 bases and 8 bases respectively, with 19 bases between them. Per germline, CDR1 LNHNV and CDR2 YYDKDF (reference sequence). The CDR3 sequence is 16 residues long. In nucleotides, the CDR3 is TGTGCCACCAGCAGCACCTGGGGGGGTGAACAGGAAAAACTGTTTTTT. Its translation: CATSSTWGGEQEKLFF.

This clone appeared once. In DNA form, the CDR3 reads TGTGCCATCAGTGAGTCGACGGGGCAGGGGAGGAAGACGGGCTACACCTTC. As protein: CAISESTGQGRKTGYTF. The chain links TRBV10-3 to TRBJ1-2; tentatively, D is TRBD1 (6 bases). V was shortened by 0 bases and J by 8 bases, with 22 bases between the two germline ends. CDR3 length: 17 residues. From germline, CDR1 is ENHRY and CDR2 SYGVKD.